Here is one TCR beta chain with its context. This sample was included in a study of glioma-infiltrating T cells after dendritic cell vaccination. The primer mix had 60 V beta and 13 J beta primers. The repertoire was sequenced with immunoSEQ multiplex PCR; TCRdb's copy has only in-frame clones and lacks some. Of almost 65,000 clones in the sample, 82% were seen once. With 6 bases clipped from V and 6 bases from J, the junction kept 6 bases outside the gene matches. CDR1 and CDR2 (germline): MNHNY, SVGAGI (reference sequence). There are 13 residues in the CDR3. The sample here was blood, taken before dendritic cell vaccination. The TCR originated in a human donor with glioblastoma. The chain employs TRBV6-6 and TRBJ2-7; 9 nucleotides line up with TRBD1. The CDR3 spells CASSPGQGLEQYF. Here the CDR3 DNA reads TGTGCCAGCAGCCCGGGACAGGGCCTCGAGCAGTACTTC.